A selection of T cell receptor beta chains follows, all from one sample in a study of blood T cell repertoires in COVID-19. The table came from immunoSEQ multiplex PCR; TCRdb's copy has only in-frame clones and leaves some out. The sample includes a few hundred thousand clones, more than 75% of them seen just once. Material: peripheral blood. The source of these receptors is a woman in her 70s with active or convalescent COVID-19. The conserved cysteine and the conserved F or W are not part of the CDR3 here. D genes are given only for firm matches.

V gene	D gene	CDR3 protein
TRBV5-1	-	ASRGLMTYEQY
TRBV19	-	ASSIGTGEAYEQY
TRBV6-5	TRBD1	AISSGQPNTEAF
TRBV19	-	ASSILGVNTEAF
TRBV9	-	ASSVGPGGGANYGYT
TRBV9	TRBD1	ASSVLGGGTGELF
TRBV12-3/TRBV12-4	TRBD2	ATGRNGEETQY
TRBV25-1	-	ASSDTGIYEQY
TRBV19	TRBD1	ASRDTQGAPNSPLH
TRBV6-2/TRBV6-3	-	ASSSLGNTEAF
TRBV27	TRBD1	ASRTGLNTDTQY
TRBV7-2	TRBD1	ASQQGLQNTEAF
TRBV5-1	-	ASSQDSDPNQPQH
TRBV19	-	ASSIRRGAIEGTDTQY
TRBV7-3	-	ASSLYEVTNYGYT
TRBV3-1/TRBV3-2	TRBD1	ASSSYKDRGNQPQH